The rows below give T cell receptor beta chains drawn from one sample of a study of T-cell reconstitution after alpha-beta-depleted transplantation in children. One entry per CDR3 protein, called by TCRdb with MiXCR from the PCR reads. The table has about 580,000 distinct CDR3 sequences, approximately 30% seen once; the top ten hold 30% to 40%. Material: PBMCs, obtained before TCRalphabeta/CD19-depleted stem cell transplant. Every receptor here comes from a boy under two years old with Wiskott-Aldrich syndrome, due to receive a stem cell transplant. Each CDR3 is given with its conserved first and last residue. The D gene is left open where the match is weak. Clone size is shown for a subset of rows, as once, few, many or a class of expanded clone.

DNA	CDR3	D	size	V	J
TGCGCCAGCAGTGAGTCGGGGTCAAGAGATACAGATACGCAGTATTTT	CASSESGSRDTDTQYF	.	few	TRBV10-1	TRBJ2-3
TGCGCCAGCAGCTTTTGGGGGAGTGAAAAACTGTTTTTT	CASSFWGSEKLFF	.	.	TRBV5-1	TRBJ1-4
TGTGCCAGCAGTTTAGTTGTAGGCGGGGCCAGCACAGATACGCAGTATTTT	CASSLVVGGASTDTQYF	.	.	TRBV12-3/TRBV12-4	TRBJ2-3
TGCAGCGGGGCTAGCGGGAGCGGCTACAATGAGCAGTTCTTC	CSGASGSGYNEQFF	TRBD2	.	TRBV29-1	TRBJ2-1
TGCAGCGTTGCTATATTCGGGAAACCCTCCTACAATGAGCAGTTCTTC	CSVAIFGKPSYNEQFF	.	few	TRBV29-1	TRBJ2-1
TGTGCCAGCACTTCCCAGGTTCAAGAGACCCAGTACTTC	CASTSQVQETQYF	.	once	TRBV28	TRBJ2-5
TGTGCCAGCAGCCCCATCGCGGGGTGGGCTGGCTACACCTTC	CASSPIAGWAGYTF	.	few	TRBV5-6	TRBJ1-2
TGTGCCAGCAGTGCAGGACTAGCGGGAGGGGAAGAGACCCAGTACTTC	CASSAGLAGGEETQYF	TRBD2	.	TRBV2	TRBJ2-5
TGTGCCAGCGGCCTCAGGCCCCTCTCCTACGAGCAGTACTTC	CASGLRPLSYEQYF	.	.	TRBV5-6	TRBJ2-7
TGTGCCGGCGCGACAGTCTACACTGAAGCTTTCTTT	CAGATVYTEAFF	.	.	TRBV13	TRBJ1-1
TGTGCCAGCAGCTCGAGGGGGGAAGGGACCCAGTACTTC	CASSSRGEGTQYF	.	.	TRBV5-5	TRBJ2-5
TGCGCCAGCAGCGGTCAGGACCTTTATAATGAAAAACTGTTTTTT	CASSGQDLYNEKLFF	.	.	TRBV5-1	TRBJ1-4
TGCAGCGTTGAAACCCGACTAGCTGGGACCGGGGAGCTGTTTTTT	CSVETRLAGTGELFF	TRBD2	.	TRBV29-1	TRBJ2-2
TGTGCCATCAGTGCAGGGGTGGATTCACCCCTCCACTTT	CAISAGVDSPLHF	.	few	TRBV10-3	TRBJ1-6
TGCAGTGCTAGAGATTATTGGGACAGGGCGCGCGGCTACACCTTC	CSARDYWDRARGYTF	TRBD1	.	TRBV20-1	TRBJ1-2
TGTGCCAGCAGCTTGTTTTGGGACAGCCAAGAGACCCAGTACTTC	CASSLFWDSQETQYF	TRBD1	.	TRBV5-5	TRBJ2-5
TGTGCCAGCAGTAGCAGACTAGCGGGAGGCAATGAGCAGTTCTTC	CASSSRLAGGNEQFF	TRBD2	.	TRBV12-3/TRBV12-4	TRBJ2-1
TGCAGTGCTAGCAGGGACAGGGGAGACGATGAGCAGTTCTTC	CSASRDRGDDEQFF	TRBD1	.	TRBV20-1	TRBJ2-1
TGTGCCAGCAGTTCCAGAGCCTACGAGCAGTACTTC	CASSSRAYEQYF	.	many	TRBV12-3/TRBV12-4	TRBJ2-7
TGCGCCAGCAGCCCCGGACAGGGGGCTCTTGAGCAGTTCTTC	CASSPGQGALEQFF	TRBD1	few	TRBV5-1	TRBJ2-1
TGTGCCTGGAGTGCCGTCGGGGTCTCTGGAAACACCATATATTTT	CAWSAVGVSGNTIYF	.	.	TRBV30	TRBJ1-3
TGTGCCAGCAGCCAAAGGACTAGCGGGAGCTCCTACAATGAGCAGTTCTTC	CASSQRTSGSSYNEQFF	TRBD2	few	TRBV7-8	TRBJ2-1
TGTGCCAGCAGCAAAATCCACGAGCAGTACTTC	CASSKIHEQYF	.	.	TRBV21-1	TRBJ2-7
TGTGCCAGCAGAAGAGACAGGGGCCTCTCCTACGAGCAGTACTTC	CASRRDRGLSYEQYF	TRBD1	few	TRBV6-1	TRBJ2-7
TGTGCCAGCAGTCCACGGACTAGCGATACGCAGTATTTT	CASSPRTSDTQYF	TRBD2	few	TRBV27	TRBJ2-3
TGTGCCAGCAGCGCAGTACTAGCGCCCAGCAACAATGAGCAGTTCTTC	CASSAVLAPSNNEQFF	TRBD2	few	TRBV7-8	TRBJ2-1
TGTGCCAGCAGCTTGGGACCGACCGGAGATACGCAGTATTTT	CASSLGPTGDTQYF	.	few	TRBV7-6	TRBJ2-3
TGTGCCAGCAGCTTTAAAGTGGACGGACCTGGAAACACCATATATTTT	CASSFKVDGPGNTIYF	.	.	TRBV7-2	TRBJ1-3
TGTGCCACCAGAACTAGCGGAGCAACCGGGGAGCTGTTTTTT	CATRTSGATGELFF	TRBD2	.	TRBV15	TRBJ2-2
TGCGCCAGCAGCTTGGAAGGTATCGGCTACGAGCAGTACTTC	CASSLEGIGYEQYF	.	few	TRBV5-1	TRBJ2-7
TGTGCCAGCTCCCCTGAGTGGGACACTGAAGCTTTCTTT	CASSPEWDTEAFF	.	.	TRBV18	TRBJ1-1
TGCGCCAGCAGCCAAGATTATCTGCCCGGGGGGTCCTACAATGAGCAGTTCTTC	CASSQDYLPGGSYNEQFF	TRBD2	.	TRBV4-1	TRBJ2-1
TGTGCCAGCAGCTTACCCGGGATAGATACGCAGTATTTT	CASSLPGIDTQYF	.	few	TRBV7-2	TRBJ2-3
TGTGCCAGCAGCTTAAACAACGGGGGCAGCCAAGAGACCCAGTACTTC	CASSLNNGGSQETQYF	.	few	TRBV7-9	TRBJ2-5
TGTGCCAGCAGTTTAGTAGGGACAGGGACTAGAGGCTACACCTTC	CASSLVGTGTRGYTF	TRBD1	.	TRBV12-3/TRBV12-4	TRBJ1-2
TGTGCCTGGAGAAAGGTTGCCGGGGAGCTGTTTTTT	CAWRKVAGELFF	.	.	TRBV30	TRBJ2-2
TGTGCCACCAGCAGAGGCCTAGCGGGTTTGGAGACCCAGTACTTC	CATSRGLAGLETQYF	TRBD2	.	TRBV15	TRBJ2-5